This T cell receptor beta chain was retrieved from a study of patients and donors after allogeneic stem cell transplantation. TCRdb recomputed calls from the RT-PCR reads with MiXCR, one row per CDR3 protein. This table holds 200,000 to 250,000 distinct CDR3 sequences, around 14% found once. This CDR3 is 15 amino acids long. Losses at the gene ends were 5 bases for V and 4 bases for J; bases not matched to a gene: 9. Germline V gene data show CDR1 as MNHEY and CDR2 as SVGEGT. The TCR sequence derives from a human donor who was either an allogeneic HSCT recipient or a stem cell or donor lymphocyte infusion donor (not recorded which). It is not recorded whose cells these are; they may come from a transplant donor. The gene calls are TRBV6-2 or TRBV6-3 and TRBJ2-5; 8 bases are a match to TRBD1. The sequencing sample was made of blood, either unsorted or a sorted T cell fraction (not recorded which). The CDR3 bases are TGTGCCAGCAGTCCCGTCAGGACAGGGCGAGAGACCCAGTACTTC. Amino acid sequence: CASSPVRTGRETQYF.